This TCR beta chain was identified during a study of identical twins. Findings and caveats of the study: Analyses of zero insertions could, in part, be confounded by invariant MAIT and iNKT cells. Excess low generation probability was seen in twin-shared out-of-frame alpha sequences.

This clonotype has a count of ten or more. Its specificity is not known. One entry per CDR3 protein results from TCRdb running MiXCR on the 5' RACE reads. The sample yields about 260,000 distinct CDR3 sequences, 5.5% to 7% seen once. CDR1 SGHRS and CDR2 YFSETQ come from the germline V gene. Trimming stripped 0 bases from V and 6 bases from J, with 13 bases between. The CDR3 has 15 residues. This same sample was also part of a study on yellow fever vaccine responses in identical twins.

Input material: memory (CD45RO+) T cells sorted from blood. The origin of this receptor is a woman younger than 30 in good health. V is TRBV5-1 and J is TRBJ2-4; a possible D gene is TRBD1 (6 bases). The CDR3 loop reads CASSLAPGESNIQYF. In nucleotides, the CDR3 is TGCGCCAGCAGCTTGGCCCCAGGGGAATCAAACATTCAGTACTTC.